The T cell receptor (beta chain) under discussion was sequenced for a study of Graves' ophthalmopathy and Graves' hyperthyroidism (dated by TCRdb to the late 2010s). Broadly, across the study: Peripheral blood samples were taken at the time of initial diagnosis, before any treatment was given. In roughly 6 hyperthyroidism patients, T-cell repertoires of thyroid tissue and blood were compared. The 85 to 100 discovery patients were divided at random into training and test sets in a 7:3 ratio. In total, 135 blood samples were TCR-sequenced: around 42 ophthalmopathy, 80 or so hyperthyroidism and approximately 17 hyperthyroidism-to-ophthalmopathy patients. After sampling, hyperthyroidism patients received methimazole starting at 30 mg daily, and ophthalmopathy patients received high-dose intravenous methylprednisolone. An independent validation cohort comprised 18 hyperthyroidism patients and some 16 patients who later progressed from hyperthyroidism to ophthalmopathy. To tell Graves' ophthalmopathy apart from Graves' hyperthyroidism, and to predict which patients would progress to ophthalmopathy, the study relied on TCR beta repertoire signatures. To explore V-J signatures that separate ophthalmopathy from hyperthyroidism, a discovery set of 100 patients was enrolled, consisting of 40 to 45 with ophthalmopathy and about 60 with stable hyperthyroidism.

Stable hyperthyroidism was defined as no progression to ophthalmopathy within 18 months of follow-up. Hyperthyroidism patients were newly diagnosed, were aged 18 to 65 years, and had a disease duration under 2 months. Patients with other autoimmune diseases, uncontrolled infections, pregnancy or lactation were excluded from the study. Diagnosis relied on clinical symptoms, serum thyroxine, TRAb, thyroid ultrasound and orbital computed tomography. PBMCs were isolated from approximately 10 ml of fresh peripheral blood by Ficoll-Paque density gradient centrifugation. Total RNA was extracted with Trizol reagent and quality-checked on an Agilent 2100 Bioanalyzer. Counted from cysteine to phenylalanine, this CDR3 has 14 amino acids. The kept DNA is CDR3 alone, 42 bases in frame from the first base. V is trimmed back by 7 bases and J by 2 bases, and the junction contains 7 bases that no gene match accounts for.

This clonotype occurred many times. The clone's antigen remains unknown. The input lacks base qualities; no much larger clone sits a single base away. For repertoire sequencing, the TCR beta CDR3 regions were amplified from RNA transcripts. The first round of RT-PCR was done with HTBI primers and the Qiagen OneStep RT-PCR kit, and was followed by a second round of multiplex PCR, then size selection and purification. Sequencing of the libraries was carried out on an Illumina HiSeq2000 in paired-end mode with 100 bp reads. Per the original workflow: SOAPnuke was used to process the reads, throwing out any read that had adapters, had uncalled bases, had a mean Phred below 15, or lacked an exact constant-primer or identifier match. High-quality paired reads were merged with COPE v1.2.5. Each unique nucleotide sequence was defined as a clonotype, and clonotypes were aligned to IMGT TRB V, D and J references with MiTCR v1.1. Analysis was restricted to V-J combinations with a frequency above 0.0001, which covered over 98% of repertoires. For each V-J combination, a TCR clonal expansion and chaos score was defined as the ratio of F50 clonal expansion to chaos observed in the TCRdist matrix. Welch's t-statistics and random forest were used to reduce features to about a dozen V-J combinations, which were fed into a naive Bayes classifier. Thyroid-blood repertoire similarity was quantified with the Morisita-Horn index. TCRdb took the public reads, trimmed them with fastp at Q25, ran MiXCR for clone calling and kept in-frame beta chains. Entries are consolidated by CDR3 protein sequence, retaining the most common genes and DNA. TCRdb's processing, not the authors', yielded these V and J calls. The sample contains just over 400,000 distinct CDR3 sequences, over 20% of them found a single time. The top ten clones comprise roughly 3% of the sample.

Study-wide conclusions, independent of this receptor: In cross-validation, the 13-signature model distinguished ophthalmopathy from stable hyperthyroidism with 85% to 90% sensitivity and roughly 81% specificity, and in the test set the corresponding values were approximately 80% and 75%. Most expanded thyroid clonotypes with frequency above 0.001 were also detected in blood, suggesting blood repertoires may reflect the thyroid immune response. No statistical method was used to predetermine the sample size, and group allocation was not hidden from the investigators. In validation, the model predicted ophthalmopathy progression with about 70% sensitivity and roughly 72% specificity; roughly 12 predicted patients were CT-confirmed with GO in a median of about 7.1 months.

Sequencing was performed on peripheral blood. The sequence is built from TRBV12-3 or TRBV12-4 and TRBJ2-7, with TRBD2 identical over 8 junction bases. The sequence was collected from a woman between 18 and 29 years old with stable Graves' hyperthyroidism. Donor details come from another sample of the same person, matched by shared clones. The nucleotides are TGTGCCAGCACGGGGGGGGGCTCCACCTACGAGCAGTACTTC. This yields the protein CASTGGGSTYEQYF.